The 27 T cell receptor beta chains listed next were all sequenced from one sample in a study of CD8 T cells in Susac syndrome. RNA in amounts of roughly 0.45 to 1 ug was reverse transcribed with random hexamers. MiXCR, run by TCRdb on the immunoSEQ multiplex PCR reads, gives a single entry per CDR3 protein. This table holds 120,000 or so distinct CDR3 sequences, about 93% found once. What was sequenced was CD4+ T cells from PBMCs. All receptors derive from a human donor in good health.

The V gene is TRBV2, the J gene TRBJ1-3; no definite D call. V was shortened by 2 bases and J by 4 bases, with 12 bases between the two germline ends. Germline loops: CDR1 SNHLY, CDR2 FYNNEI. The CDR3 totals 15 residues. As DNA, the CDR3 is TGTGCCAGCAGTGAAAATCCGGGCCGAGGAAACACCATATATTTT. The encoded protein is CASSENPGRGNTIYF.

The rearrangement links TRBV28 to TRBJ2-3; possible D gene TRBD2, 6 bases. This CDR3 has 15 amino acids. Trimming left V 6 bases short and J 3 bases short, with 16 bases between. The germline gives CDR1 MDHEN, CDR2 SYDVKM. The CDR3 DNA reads TGTGCCAGCAGCCGTCCGGGACTCCCGACAGATACGCAGTATTTT. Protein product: CASSRPGLPTDTQYF.

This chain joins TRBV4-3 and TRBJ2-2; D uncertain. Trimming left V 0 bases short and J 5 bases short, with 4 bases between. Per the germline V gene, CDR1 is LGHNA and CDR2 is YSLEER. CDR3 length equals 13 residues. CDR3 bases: TGCGCCAGCAGCCAAGATATTACCGGGGAGCTGTTTTTT. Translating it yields CASSQDITGELFF.

CDR3 bases: TGTGCCAGCAGTCGGGTCTTATTGATCGACATTCAGTACTTC. Amino acid sequence: CASSRVLLIDIQYF. The rearrangement links TRBV28 to TRBJ2-4; D not certain. V lost 5 bases and J lost 8, with 16 bases in between. The CDR3 totals 14 residues. Germline V gene lookup returns CDR1 MDHEN and CDR2 SYDVKM. Based on the CDR3 plus reference TRBV28 and TRBJ2-4, the full variable domain is DVKVTQSSRYLVKRTGEKVFLECVQDMDHENMFWYRQDPGLGLRLIYFSYDVKMKEKGDIPEGYSVSREKKERFSLILESASTNQTSMYLCASSRVLLIDIQYFGAGTRLSVL.

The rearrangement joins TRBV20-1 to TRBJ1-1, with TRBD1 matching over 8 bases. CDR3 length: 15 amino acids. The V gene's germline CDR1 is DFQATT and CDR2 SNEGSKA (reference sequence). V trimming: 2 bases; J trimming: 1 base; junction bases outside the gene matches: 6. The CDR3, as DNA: TGCAGTGCTAGAAACAGGGGGAAAGCGAACACTGAAGCTTTCTTT. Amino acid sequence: CSARNRGKANTEAFF.

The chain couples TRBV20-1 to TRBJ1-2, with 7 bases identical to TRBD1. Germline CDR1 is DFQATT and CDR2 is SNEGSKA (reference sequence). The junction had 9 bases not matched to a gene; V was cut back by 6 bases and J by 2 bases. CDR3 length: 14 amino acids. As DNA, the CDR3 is TGCAGTGCCGGAGGACAGGAGCCGAACTATGGCTACACCTTC. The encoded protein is CSAGGQEPNYGYTF.

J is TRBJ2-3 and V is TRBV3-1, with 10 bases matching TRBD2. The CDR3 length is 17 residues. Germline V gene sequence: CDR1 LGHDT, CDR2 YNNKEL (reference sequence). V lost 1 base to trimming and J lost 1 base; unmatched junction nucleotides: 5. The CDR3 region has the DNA TGTGCCAGCAGCCAAGCGTCCGGGACTAGCGGCACAGATACGCAGTATTTT. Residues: CASSQASGTSGTDTQYF.

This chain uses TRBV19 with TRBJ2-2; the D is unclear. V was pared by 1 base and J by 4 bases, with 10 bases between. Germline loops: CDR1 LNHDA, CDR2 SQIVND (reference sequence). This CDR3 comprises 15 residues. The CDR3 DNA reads TGTGCCAGTAGTATAGGAAACAGCGTCACCGGGGAGCTGTTTTTT. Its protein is CASSIGNSVTGELFF.

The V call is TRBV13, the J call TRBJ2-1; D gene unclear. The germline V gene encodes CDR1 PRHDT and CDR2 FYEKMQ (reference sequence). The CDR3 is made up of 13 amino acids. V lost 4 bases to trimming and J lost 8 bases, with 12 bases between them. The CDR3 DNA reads TGTGCCAGCAGCTGGGGTTCGAGCGATGAGCAGTTCTTC. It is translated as CASSWGSSDEQFF.

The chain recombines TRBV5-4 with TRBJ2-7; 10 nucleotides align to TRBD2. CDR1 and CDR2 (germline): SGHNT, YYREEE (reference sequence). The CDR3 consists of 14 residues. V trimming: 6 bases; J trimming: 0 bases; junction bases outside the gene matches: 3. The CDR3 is CASTASGSSYEQYF. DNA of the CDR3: TGTGCCAGCACCGCTAGCGGGAGCTCCTACGAGCAGTACTTC.

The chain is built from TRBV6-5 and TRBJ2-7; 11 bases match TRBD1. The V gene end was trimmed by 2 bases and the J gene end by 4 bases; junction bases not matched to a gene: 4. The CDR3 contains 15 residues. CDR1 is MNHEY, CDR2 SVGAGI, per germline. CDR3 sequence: CASSYTGTGGYEQYF. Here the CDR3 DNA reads TGTGCCAGCAGTTACACCGGGACAGGGGGTTACGAGCAGTACTTC.

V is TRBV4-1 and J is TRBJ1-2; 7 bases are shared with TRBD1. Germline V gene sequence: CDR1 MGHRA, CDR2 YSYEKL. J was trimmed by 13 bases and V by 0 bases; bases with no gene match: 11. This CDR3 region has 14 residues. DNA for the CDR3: TGCGCCAGCAGCCAAGATGACGGGACAGTCCCTTCCACCTTC. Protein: CASSQDDGTVPSTF.

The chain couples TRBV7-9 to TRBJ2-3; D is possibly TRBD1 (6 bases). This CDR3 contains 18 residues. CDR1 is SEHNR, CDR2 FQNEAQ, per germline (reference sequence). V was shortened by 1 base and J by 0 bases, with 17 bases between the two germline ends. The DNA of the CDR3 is TGTGCCAGCAGCTTAGGCGTTGGCCAGGGGATTAGCACAGATACGCAGTATTTT. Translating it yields CASSLGVGQGISTDTQYF.

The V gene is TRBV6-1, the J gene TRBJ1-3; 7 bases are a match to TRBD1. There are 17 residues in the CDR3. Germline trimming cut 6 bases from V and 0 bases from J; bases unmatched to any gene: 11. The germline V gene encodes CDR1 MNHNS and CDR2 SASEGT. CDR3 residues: CASRHPGTASSGNTIYF. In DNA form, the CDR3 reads TGTGCCAGCAGGCACCCCGGGACAGCTAGCTCTGGAAACACCATATATTTT.

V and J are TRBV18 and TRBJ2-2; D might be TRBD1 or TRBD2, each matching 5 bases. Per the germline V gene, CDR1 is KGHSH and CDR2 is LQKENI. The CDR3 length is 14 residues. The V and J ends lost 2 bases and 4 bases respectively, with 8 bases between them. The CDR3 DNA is TGTGCCAGCTCACCAAGGGACCCCACCGGGGAGCTGTTTTTT. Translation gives CASSPRDPTGELFF.

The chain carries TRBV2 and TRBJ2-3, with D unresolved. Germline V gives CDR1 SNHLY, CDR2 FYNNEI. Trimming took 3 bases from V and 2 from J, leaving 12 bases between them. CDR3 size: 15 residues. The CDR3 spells CASSDYPWDTDTQYF. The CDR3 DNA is TGTGCCAGCAGTGACTACCCTTGGGACACAGATACGCAGTATTTT.

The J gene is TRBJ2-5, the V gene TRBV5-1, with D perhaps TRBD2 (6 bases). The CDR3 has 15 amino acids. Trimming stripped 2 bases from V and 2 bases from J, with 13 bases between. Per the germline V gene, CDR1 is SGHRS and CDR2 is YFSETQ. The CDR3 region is CASSFTSAGQETQYF. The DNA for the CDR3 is TGCGCCAGCAGCTTCACATCGGCGGGACAAGAGACCCAGTACTTC.

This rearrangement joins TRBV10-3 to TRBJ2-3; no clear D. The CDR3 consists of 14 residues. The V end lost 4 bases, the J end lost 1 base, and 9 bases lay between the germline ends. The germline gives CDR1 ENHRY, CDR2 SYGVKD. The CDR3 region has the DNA TGTGCCATCAGTGTTAGCACTGGCACAGATACGCAGTATTTT. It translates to CAISVSTGTDTQYF.

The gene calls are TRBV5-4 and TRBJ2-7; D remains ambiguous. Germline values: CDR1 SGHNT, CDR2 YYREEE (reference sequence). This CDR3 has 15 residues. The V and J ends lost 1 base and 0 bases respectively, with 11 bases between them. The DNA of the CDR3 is TGTGCCAGCAGCTTGAACGGCCTGAGCTCCTACGAGCAGTACTTC. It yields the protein CASSLNGLSSYEQYF.

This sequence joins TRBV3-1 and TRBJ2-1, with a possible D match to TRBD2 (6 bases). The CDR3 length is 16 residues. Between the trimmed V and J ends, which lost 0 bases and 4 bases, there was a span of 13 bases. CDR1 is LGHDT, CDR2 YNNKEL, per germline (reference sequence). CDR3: CASSQDVLASYNEQFF. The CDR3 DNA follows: TGTGCCAGCAGCCAAGACGTCCTAGCGTCTTACAATGAGCAGTTCTTC.

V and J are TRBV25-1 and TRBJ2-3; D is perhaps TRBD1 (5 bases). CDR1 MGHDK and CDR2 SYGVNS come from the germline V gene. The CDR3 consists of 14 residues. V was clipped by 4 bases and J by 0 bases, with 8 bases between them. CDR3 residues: CASSVGQSTDTQYF. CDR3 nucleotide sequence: TGTGCCAGCAGTGTGGGGCAGAGCACAGATACGCAGTATTTT.

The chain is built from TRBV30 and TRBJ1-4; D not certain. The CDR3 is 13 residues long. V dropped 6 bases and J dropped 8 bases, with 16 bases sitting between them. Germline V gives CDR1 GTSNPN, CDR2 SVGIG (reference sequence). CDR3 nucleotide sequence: TGTGCCTGCTCTTCCGCGAACCAAGAAAAACTGTTTTTT. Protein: CACSSANQEKLFF. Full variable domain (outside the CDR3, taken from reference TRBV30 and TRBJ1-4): SQTIHQWPATLVQPVGSPLSLECTVEGTSNPNLYWYRQAAGRGLQLLFYSVGIGQISSEVPQNLSASRPQDRQFILSSKKLLLSDSGFYLCACSSANQEKLFFGSGTQLSVL.

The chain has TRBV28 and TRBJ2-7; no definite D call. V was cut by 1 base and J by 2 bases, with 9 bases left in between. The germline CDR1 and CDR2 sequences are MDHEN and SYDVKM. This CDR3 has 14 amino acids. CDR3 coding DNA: TGTGCCAGCAGTTTATTTGCACAGACCTACGAGCAGTACTTC. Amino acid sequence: CASSLFAQTYEQYF.

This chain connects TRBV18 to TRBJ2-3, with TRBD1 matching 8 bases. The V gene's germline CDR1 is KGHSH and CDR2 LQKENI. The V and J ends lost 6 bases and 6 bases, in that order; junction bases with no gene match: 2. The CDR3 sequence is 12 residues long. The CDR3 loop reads CASSNRGDTQYF. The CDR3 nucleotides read TGTGCCAGCTCGAACAGGGGGGATACGCAGTATTTT.

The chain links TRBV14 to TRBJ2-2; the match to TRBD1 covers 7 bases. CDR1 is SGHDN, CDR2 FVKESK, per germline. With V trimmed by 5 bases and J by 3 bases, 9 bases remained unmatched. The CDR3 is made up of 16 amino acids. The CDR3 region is CASSEKLQGYTGELFF. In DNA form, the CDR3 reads TGTGCCAGCAGCGAAAAACTACAGGGGTACACCGGGGAGCTGTTTTTT.

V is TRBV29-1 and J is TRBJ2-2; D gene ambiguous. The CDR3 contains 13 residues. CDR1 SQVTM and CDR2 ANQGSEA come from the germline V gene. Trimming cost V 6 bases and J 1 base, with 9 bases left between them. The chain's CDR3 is CSVSVLNTGELFF. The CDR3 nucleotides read TGCAGCGTCAGCGTCTTGAACACCGGGGAGCTGTTTTTT.

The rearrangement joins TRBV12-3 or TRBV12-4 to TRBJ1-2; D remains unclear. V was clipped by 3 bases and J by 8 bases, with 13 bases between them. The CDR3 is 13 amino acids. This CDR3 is CASSLGDMWGYTF. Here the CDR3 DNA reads TGTGCCAGCAGTTTGGGAGACATGTGGGGCTACACCTTC.